This T cell receptor (beta chain) stems from a study of blood T cell repertoires in COVID-19. V gave up 4 bases and J gave up 0 bases, with 13 bases separating them. The CDR3 is 16 residues long. Germline V gene lookup returns CDR1 KGHSH and CDR2 LQKENI. Study processing details: Quantification of nucleated cells was approximated via reference gene primer amplification. Produced via immunoSEQ multiplex PCR; TCRdb's table is partial and in-frame only. Clonal size and the V and J genes are those of that table, whereas D and trimming came from the DNA. The sample has roughly 250,000 clones; roughly nine tenths are singletons. Participants, about 18 to 90 years old, spanned around 25 US areas.

V is TRBV18 and J is TRBJ2-1; possibly TRBD2 for D (6 bases). The material sequenced was PBMCs or T cells enriched from blood (not recorded which). The clonotype was recovered from a woman aged 25 to 39 with acute COVID-19. This chain's CDR3 is CASSRFWGDSYNEQFF. The CDR3, as DNA: TGTGCCAGCTCACGCTTTTGGGGGGACTCCTACAATGAGCAGTTCTTC.